This T cell receptor (beta chain) stems from a study of shared clonotypes between healthy human individuals (dated by TCRdb to 2020 to 2022). About the full investigation: The cohort comprised a couple of women and three men aged 18 to 49 years. For each donor, CD4 naive and CD4 memory were each given three plates, CD8 naive was given two plates, and CD8 memory was given one plate. The study deeply sequenced blood TCR repertoires of about 5 healthy adults to estimate repertoire size and the extent of clonotype sharing between individuals. Different laboratories and diverse techniques were used to prepare libraries and sequence TCR repertoires, to increase sequencing depth and limit assay-specific biases. Between about 0.85 and 8.9 billion PBMCs per donor were obtained by leukapheresis. The paper's findings and limits, for the study overall: Pairwise subsampling led to the expectation that sequencing depth would affect the degree of clonotype sharing among donors. The small number of donors limited the genetic and exposure-history diversity represented. Naive subsets generally had larger estimated clonotype richness than memory subsets. Sharing across a few donors was observed for 5% to 6.5% of naive CD4, 3% to 3.5% of naive CD8, over 2% of memory CD4, and around 0.4% of memory CD8 clonotypes. Sampling was limited to blood, and TCR repertoires in tissue likely differ from TCR repertoires in blood. Rarefaction of sorted-subset datasets indicated incomplete sequencing despite the large sequencing depth. Compared with non-shared clonotypes, the clonotypes found in all four sorted-subset donors had higher generation probabilities.

Healthy HIV-negative adults with no recently reported acute infections or vaccinations were included as donors. All donors were Caucasian adults living in Nashville, Tennessee, USA. Magnetic negative selection was used to enrich CD4+ T cells, after which naive cells were positively selected on CD45RA and the negative fraction became the memory subset. After blood collection by leukapheresis, PBMCs were isolated using Ficoll-Histopaque density gradient centrifugation and then cryopreserved in the vapor phase of liquid nitrogen. Purity and quantity of every magnetically sorted T cell population were checked by analytical flow cytometry. From each sorted fraction, genomic DNA was isolated and quantified by UV absorbance on a Nanodrop 2000c. This clone was seen a single time. Its antigen remains unidentified. No much larger clone exists at a distance of one base, and base qualities are not known. Using the deep immunoSEQ assay, TCR CDR3 regions were amplified from genomic DNA by multiplex PCR. For each cell subset, the extracted genomic DNA was distributed evenly across all wells of several immunoSEQ 96-well plates, and each plate served as one replicate. For sorted subsets, each replicate PCR was loaded with around 220 ng genomic DNA, equivalent to 30,000 or so T cell genomes. Purified libraries were measured with a Qubit 3.0 fluorometer, size-checked on a Bioanalyzer 2100, and measured again with the KAPA Library Quantification kit. A separate single-read 150-cycle Illumina NextSeq 550 flow cell was used to sequence each immunoSEQ 96-well plate. The authors' analysis ran thus. The immunoSEQ output contained only junctional sequences without quality scores, so filtering could not match that applied to full-length reads. To assign V/J genes and CDR3, sequences were annotated using PyIR, a Python wrapper for IgBLAST v1.9, with IMGT germline references. Any read was removed if the V/J assignment was weak (E-value above 1e-6), the CDR3 was missing, or the read contained stop codons, out-of-frame junctions, or ambiguous translated residues. A V3J clonotype was defined by an identical inferred V gene, J gene, and CDR3 amino acid sequence. Percentage overlap between repertoires was calculated by dividing the number of shared unique clonotypes by the size of the smaller repertoire. Richness of each repertoire was evaluated using RTK rarefaction, the Chao1 estimator, and Recon v2.1 estimates of unobserved clonotypes. Generation probabilities were computed with OLGA for all TCRbeta clonotypes obtained by the gDNA method from several donors. TCRdb carries this immuneACCESS record with in-frame sequences only. Its versions omit some clonotypes, under half of them owing to an unresolved V gene in the studies checked, with the rest unexplained. V and J calls and clone size are as listed in that table; D and trimming were resolved from the DNA. A total of 550,000 to 850,000 clones appear in this sample, around 70% of them only once. About 1.7% of the sample rests with the top ten.

Measured from the cysteine to the phenylalanine, the CDR3 is 12 residues long. The entry retains the CDR3 DNA only, 36 bases that are in frame from base 1. V is pared back by 8 bases and J by 7 bases, with 12 bases lying between the germline termini. The germline V gene provides CDR1 MDHEN and CDR2 SYDVKM. The TCR comes from a woman between 25 and 40 years old in good health. Sequenced sample: memory CD4+ T cells sorted from blood. In the paper's terms, the cell subset or site label means: CD45RA-negative fraction. The rearrangement combines TRBV28 with TRBJ2-1, with the D gene too uncertain to name. CDR3 loop: CASGQTYNEQFF. The nucleotide sequence is TGTGCCAGCGGGCAAACATATAATGAGCAGTTCTTC.